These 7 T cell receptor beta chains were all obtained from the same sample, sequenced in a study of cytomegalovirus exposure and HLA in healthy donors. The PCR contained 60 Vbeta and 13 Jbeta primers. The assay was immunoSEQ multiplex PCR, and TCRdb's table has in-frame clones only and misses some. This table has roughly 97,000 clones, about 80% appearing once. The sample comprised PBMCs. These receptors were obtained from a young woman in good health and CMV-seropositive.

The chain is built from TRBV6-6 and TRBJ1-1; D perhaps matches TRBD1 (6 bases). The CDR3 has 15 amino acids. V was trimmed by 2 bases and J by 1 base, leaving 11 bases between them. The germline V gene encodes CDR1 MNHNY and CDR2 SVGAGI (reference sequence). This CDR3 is CASSYGGRPNTEAFF. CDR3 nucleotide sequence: TGTGCCAGCAGTTACGGGGGCAGGCCGAACACTGAAGCTTTCTTT.

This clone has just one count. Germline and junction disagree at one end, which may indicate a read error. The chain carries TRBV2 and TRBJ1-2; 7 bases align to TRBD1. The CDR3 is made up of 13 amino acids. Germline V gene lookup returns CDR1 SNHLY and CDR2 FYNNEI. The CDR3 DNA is TGTGCCAGCAGCGAAGAACAGGGGTTTGGCTACACCTTC. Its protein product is CASSEEQGFGYTF.

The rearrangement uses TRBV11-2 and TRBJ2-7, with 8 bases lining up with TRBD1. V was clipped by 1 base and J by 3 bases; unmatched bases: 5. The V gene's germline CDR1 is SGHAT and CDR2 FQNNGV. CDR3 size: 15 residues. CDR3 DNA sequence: TGTGCCAGCAGCTTAGTGGGCGACAGGGGCTACGAGCAGTACTTC. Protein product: CASSLVGDRGYEQYF.

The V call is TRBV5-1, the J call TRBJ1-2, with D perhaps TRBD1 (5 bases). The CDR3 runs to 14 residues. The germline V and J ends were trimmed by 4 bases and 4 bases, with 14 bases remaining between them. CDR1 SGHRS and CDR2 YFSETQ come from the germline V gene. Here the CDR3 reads CASSGVQASYGYTF. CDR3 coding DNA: TGCGCCAGCAGCGGGGTACAGGCATCCTATGGCTACACCTTC.

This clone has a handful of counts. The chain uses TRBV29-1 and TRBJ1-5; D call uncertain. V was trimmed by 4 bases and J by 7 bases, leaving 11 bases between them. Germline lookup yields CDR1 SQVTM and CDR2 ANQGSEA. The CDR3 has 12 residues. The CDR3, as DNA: TGCAGCGTTGCGGACCGAGGGCAGCCCCAGCATTTT. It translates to CSVADRGQPQHF.

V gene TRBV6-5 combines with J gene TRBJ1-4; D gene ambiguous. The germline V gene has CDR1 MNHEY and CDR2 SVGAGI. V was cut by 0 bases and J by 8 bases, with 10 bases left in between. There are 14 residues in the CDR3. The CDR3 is CASSYSWGGEKLFF. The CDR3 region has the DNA TGTGCCAGCAGTTACTCGTGGGGAGGCGAAAAACTGTTTTTT.

CDR3 sequence (DNA): TGTGCCAGCACCTCCCTACCGGGGTACTACAATGAGCAGTTCTTC. Protein sequence: CASTSLPGYYNEQFF. The chain links TRBV28 to TRBJ2-1; perhaps TRBD2 as D (5 bases). The V end lost 7 bases, the J end lost 3 bases, and 16 bases lay between the germline ends. The length of the CDR3 is 15 residues. CDR1 is MDHEN, CDR2 SYDVKM, per germline.